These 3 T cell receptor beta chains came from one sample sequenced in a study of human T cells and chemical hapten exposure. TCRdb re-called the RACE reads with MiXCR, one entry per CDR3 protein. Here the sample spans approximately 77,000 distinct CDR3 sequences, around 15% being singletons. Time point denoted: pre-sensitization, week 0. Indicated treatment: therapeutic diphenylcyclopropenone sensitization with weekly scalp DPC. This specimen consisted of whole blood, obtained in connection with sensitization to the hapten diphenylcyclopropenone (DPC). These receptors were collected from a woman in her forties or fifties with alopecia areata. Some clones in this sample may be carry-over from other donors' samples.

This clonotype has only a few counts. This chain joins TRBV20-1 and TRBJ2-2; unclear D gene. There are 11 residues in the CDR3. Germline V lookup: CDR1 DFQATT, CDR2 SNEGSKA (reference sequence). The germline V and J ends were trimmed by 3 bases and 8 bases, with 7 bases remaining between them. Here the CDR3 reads CSASLGGELFF. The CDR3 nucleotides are TGCAGTGCTAGTTTAGGGGGGGAGCTGTTTTTT.

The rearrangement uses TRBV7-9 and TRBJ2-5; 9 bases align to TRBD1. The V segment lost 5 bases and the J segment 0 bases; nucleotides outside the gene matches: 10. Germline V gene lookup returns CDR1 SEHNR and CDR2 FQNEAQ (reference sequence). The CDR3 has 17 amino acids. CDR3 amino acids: CASSPWGTGRYQETQYF. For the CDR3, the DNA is TGTGCCAGCAGCCCATGGGGGACAGGGAGGTACCAAGAGACCCAGTACTTC.

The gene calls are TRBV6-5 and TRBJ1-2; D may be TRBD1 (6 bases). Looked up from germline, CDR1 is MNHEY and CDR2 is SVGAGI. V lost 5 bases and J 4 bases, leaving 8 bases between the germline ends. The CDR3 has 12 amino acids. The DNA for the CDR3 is TGTGCCAGCAGTCCAGGGGCCTATGGCTACACCTTC. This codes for CASSPGAYGYTF.